These 25 T cell receptor beta chains share one sample of origin, sequenced in a study of CD8 T cells in ankylosing spondylitis. One entry per CDR3 protein results from TCRdb running MiXCR on the 5' RACE reads. The sample lists 250,000 to 400,000 distinct CDR3 sequences; 9.5% to 13% were seen once. Sequencing was performed on blood, either unsorted or a sorted T cell fraction (not recorded which). The receptors originated from a female donor with ankylosing spondylitis or in good health (not recorded which).

This clonotype was seen many times. The chain uses TRBV28 and TRBJ2-1; the match to TRBD2 covers 13 bases. From germline, CDR1 is MDHEN and CDR2 SYDVKM. This CDR3 has 18 amino acids. V shed 4 bases, J shed 9 bases, and the junction held 15 bases outside the gene matches. Here the CDR3 reads CASSSPRTSGRLESEQFF. The CDR3 DNA is TGTGCCAGCAGTTCCCCCCGGACTAGCGGGAGATTAGAGAGTGAGCAGTTCTTC.

This clonotype was seen ten or more times. CDR3 protein: CSVSPGPEAFF. For the CDR3, the DNA is TGCAGCGTTTCACCAGGGCCTGAAGCTTTCTTT. J is TRBJ1-1 and V is TRBV29-1, with D possibly being TRBD1 (5 bases). Germline V gene data show CDR1 as SQVTM and CDR2 as ANQGSEA. The CDR3 runs to 11 residues. V was trimmed by 5 bases and J by 6 bases, leaving 10 bases between them.

This clonotype was seen a handful of times. The rearrangement joins TRBV9 to TRBJ2-3; maybe TRBD2 (6 bases). This CDR3 spans 16 amino acids. Trimming took off 0 bases at V and 2 bases at J, with 13 bases between the two ends. The germline V gene has CDR1 SGDLS and CDR2 YYNGEE. DNA for the CDR3: TGTGCCAGCAGCGTAGGGGACTCTGAGCCCACAGATACGCAGTATTTT. Amino acid sequence: CASSVGDSEPTDTQYF.

This clonotype turned up a few times. This chain uses TRBV3-1 with TRBJ1-1, with 7 bases lining up with TRBD1. The CDR3 covers 18 residues. The V segment lost 6 bases and the J segment 5 bases; nucleotides outside the gene matches: 21. Germline assignment: CDR1 LGHDT and CDR2 YNNKEL (reference sequence). The CDR3 nucleotides read TGTGCCAGCAGTTTCCGCCTCTCGTCAGGGGGAAGGGAAACTGAAGCTTTCTTT. This translates into CASSFRLSSGGRETEAFF.

Ten or more counts support this clonotype. The chain combines TRBV7-2 with TRBJ1-5, with no clear D. Germline loops: CDR1 SGHTA, CDR2 FQGNSA. V shed 4 bases and J shed 6 bases, with 10 bases lying between them. The CDR3 spans 13 residues. The CDR3 DNA reads TGTGCCAGCAGCTCCCAAGGAAGTCAGCCCCAGCATTTT. Translated, it gives CASSSQGSQPQHF.

This clonotype turned up a few times. A junction boundary mismatches the germline segment, possibly from a read error. J is TRBJ1-4 and V is TRBV3-1, with D possibly matching TRBD1 (5 bases). This CDR3 comprises 12 residues. Germline V gene sequence: CDR1 LGHDT, CDR2 YNNKEL (reference sequence). CDR3 sequence reads: CATRQYNDKLFF. In nucleotides, the CDR3 is TGTGCCACCCGACAGTATAATGACAAACTGTTTTTT. Variable domain in full (rest from reference TRBV3-1 and TRBJ1-4): DTAVSQTPKYLVTQMGNDKSIKCEQNLGHDTMYWYKQDSKKFLKIMFSYNNKELIINETVPNRFSPKSPDKAHLNLHINSLELGDSAVYFCATRQYNDKLFFGSGTQLSVL.

This clonotype was seen at least ten times. This rearrangement joins TRBV20-1 to TRBJ1-4, with a weak D call TRBD1 (5 bases). From germline, CDR1 is DFQATT and CDR2 SNEGSKA (reference sequence). Deletions cut 1 base from V and 0 bases from J, with 9 bases between. This CDR3 comprises 15 residues. CDR3 bases: TGCAGTGCTAGAGTGGGACCAGCAACTAATGAAAAACTGTTTTTT. As protein: CSARVGPATNEKLFF.

The chain uses TRBV20-1 and TRBJ2-4, with D unresolved. The CDR3 is 12 amino acids. Trimming shortened V by 6 bases and J by 4 bases, and 10 bases separated the two germline ends. Germline CDR1 and CDR2: DFQATT and SNEGSKA (reference sequence). In nucleotides, the CDR3 is TGCAGTGCAAAGAATCGGAAAAACATTCAGTACTTC. Its translation: CSAKNRKNIQYF.

This clonotype was found many times. This chain connects TRBV15 to TRBJ1-1; maybe TRBD1 (5 bases). The CDR3 runs 18 residues. The germline V gene encodes CDR1 LNHNV and CDR2 YYDKDF (reference sequence). V was cut by 0 bases and J by 6 bases, with 23 bases left in between. The CDR3: CATSREGPGEPGYAEAFF. The CDR3 DNA reads as TGTGCCACCAGCAGAGAGGGCCCGGGGGAGCCAGGGTACGCTGAAGCTTTCTTT.

A remark on this clonotype: This sequence may be a read error, since a much larger clone differs from it by one base. The V call is TRBV11-1, the J call TRBJ1-5, with D unresolved. Looked up from germline, CDR1 is SGHAT and CDR2 is FQDESV (reference sequence). The CDR3 runs to 15 residues. CDR3 DNA: TGTGCCAGCAGCTTAGGAGACACAAGCAATCAGCCCCCGCATTTT. Translating it yields CASSLGDTSNQPPHF.

This clonotype showed up many times. This chain uses TRBV20-1 with TRBJ2-2, with 14 bases lining up with TRBD2. This CDR3 region has 15 residues. The germline gives CDR1 DFQATT, CDR2 SNEGSKA (reference sequence). V shed 3 bases, J shed 7 bases, and the junction held 4 bases outside the gene matches. The CDR3 sequence is CSARGLAGVRGELFF. Here the CDR3 DNA reads TGCAGTGCTAGGGGACTAGCGGGAGTCCGCGGGGAGCTGTTTTTT.

The chain joins TRBV15 to TRBJ1-2; TRBD1 matches 9 bases. J gave up 8 bases and V 1 base, and 8 bases lay outside the gene matches. This CDR3 is 15 amino acids long. Germline loops: CDR1 LNHNV, CDR2 YYDKDF (reference sequence). The CDR3 bases are TGTGCCACCAGCAGAGCGGGACAGGGATTGTACGGCTACACCTTC. Translation: CATSRAGQGLYGYTF.

The table lists this clonotype with many counts. This chain uses TRBV10-3 with TRBJ1-2, with 8 bases lining up with TRBD1. Germline assignment: CDR1 ENHRY and CDR2 SYGVKD. The CDR3 covers 15 residues. The trim removed 3 bases at V and 5 bases at J, leaving 8 bases unmatched. CDR3 coding DNA: TGTGCCATCAGTGAACCAGGGGGCGCAGGTTATGGCTACACCTTC. Translating gives CAISEPGGAGYGYTF.

The V and J genes are TRBV5-1 and TRBJ2-5; 11 bases align to TRBD2. J lost 5 bases, V lost 0 bases, and 12 bases had no gene match. The CDR3 extends over 18 amino acids. Germline V gene sequence: CDR1 SGHRS, CDR2 YFSETQ. The CDR3 nucleotides read TGCGCCAGCAGCTTGGAAACCATAGCGGGGGGGCTCGGGGAGACCCAGTACTTC. It codes for CASSLETIAGGLGETQYF.

There are a few counts of this clonotype. The rearrangement joins TRBV20-1 to TRBJ1-5; tentatively, D is TRBD1 (5 bases). Trimming stripped 5 bases from V and 0 bases from J, with 11 bases between. This CDR3 is 14 amino acids long. Germline CDR1 is DFQATT and CDR2 is SNEGSKA (reference sequence). CDR3 coding DNA: TGCAGTGCTCAGGACACAAATAGCAATCAGCCCCAGCATTTT. Amino acid sequence: CSAQDTNSNQPQHF.

This clonotype occurred many times. V and J are TRBV20-1 and TRBJ2-5, with a possible D match to TRBD1 (6 bases). The CDR3 totals 16 residues. V lost 2 bases and J 5 bases, leaving 21 bases between the germline ends. The germline V gene encodes CDR1 DFQATT and CDR2 SNEGSKA (reference sequence). CDR3 in amino acids: CSARPGARVVRETQYF. CDR3 coding DNA: TGCAGTGCTAGACCAGGGGCTAGAGTCGTGAGGGAGACCCAGTACTTC.

The chain uses TRBV5-5 and TRBJ1-1, with a possible D match to TRBD1 (5 bases). The V gene's germline CDR1 is SGHKS and CDR2 YYEKEE (reference sequence). This CDR3 region has 14 residues. Trimming stripped 4 bases from V and 3 bases from J, with 13 bases between. The CDR3 nucleotides are TGTGCCAGCAGCAAGGACATCGTAGACACTGAAGCTTTCTTT. Encoded protein: CASSKDIVDTEAFF.

This clonotype was seen many times. The rearrangement uses TRBV20-1 and TRBJ1-1, with TRBD1 as a possible D gene (5 bases). The CDR3 totals 11 residues. The germline V and J ends were trimmed by 6 bases and 4 bases, with 9 bases remaining between them. Germline V lookup: CDR1 DFQATT, CDR2 SNEGSKA (reference sequence). The CDR3 DNA reads as TGCAGTGCCGGGGACCCCACTGAAGCTTTCTTT. It yields the protein CSAGDPTEAFF.

This clonotype was detected many times. CDR3 bases: TGCGCCAGCAGTAAACGGGACGGGTTCACTGAAGCTTTCTTT. Protein sequence: CASSKRDGFTEAFF. The chain couples TRBV5-1 to TRBJ1-1, with a possible D match to TRBD1 (5 bases). V was pared by 5 bases and J by 4 bases, with 15 bases between. The CDR3 is 14 amino acids. Germline CDR1 and CDR2: SGHRS and YFSETQ.

At least ten counts were recorded for this clonotype. This rearrangement joins TRBV2 to TRBJ2-3, with TRBD2 identical over 10 bases. J gave up 2 bases and V 6 bases, and 5 bases lay outside the gene matches. The CDR3 runs to 15 residues. Germline lookup yields CDR1 SNHLY and CDR2 FYNNEI. CDR3 sequence: CASRLAGSPTDTQYF. CDR3 in DNA: TGTGCCAGCAGACTAGCGGGGTCCCCCACAGATACGCAGTATTTT.

V and J are TRBV7-3 and TRBJ2-2; tentative D call: TRBD2 (5 bases). Trimming removed 5 bases at V and 3 bases at J, with 10 bases between. Germline CDR1 SGHTA, CDR2 FQGTGA. This CDR3 is built from 14 residues. The CDR3 protein is CASSPGSDTGELFF. In DNA form, the CDR3 reads TGTGCCAGCAGCCCGGGGTCGGACACCGGGGAGCTGTTTTTT.

Details on this clonotype: This may be a read error, as it is one base from a much larger clone. The chain joins TRBV9 to TRBJ2-3, with D tentatively TRBD1 (6 bases). Per the germline V gene, CDR1 is SGDLS and CDR2 is YYNGEE. The germline V and J ends were trimmed by 4 bases and 5 bases, with 14 bases remaining between them. This CDR3 spans 14 amino acids. The CDR3, as DNA: TGTGCCAGCAGCTTCAGGGGTGAGAGAGATACGCAGTATTTT. Protein: CASSFRGERDTQYF.

In DNA, the CDR3 is TGTGCCAGTAGTAATAGCGGGCGGGCCTACAATGAGCAGTTCTTC. This sequence encodes CASSNSGRAYNEQFF. The genes are TRBV19 and TRBJ2-1; 7 bases match TRBD2. The CDR3 sequence is 15 residues long. J lost 2 bases, V lost 4 bases, and 5 bases had no gene match. The germline V gene encodes CDR1 LNHDA and CDR2 SQIVND (reference sequence). Complete variable domain (other parts from reference TRBV19 and TRBJ2-1): DGGITQSPKYLFRKEGQNVTLSCEQNLNHDAMYWYRQDPGQGLRLIYYSQIVNDFQKGDIAEGYSVSREKKESFPLTVTSAQKNPTAFYLCASSNSGRAYNEQFFGPGTRLTVL.

This clonotype was found a few times. The chain has TRBV10-3 and TRBJ1-6; TRBD1 matches at 7 bases. Trimming cost V 3 bases and J 7 bases; bases outside gene matches: 6. This CDR3 region has 15 residues. CDR1 and CDR2 from the germline V gene are ENHRY and SYGVKD. CDR3: CAISDRDSLNSPLHF. In nucleotides, the CDR3 is TGTGCCATCAGTGACCGGGACAGCTTAAATTCACCCCTCCACTTT.

This clonotype occurred many times. The chain carries TRBV11-3 and TRBJ1-6; D unresolved. In germline, CDR1 is SGHNT, CDR2 YENEEA. Deletions cut 8 bases from V and 8 bases from J, with 10 bases between. The CDR3 has 12 residues. The CDR3 bases are TGTGCCAGCGCGGACGGCGATTCACCCCTCCACTTT. Protein sequence: CASADGDSPLHF.